This T cell receptor (beta chain) was recorded in a study of somatic mutations in cytotoxic T cells in rheumatoid arthritis. Method: immunoSEQ multiplex PCR; TCRdb's copy keeps in-frame clones and lacks some. Found here are under 20,000 clones, less than 90% of them singletons; the top ten hold roughly 15%. CDR3 length: 17 residues. Trimming stripped 0 bases from V and 0 bases from J, with 12 bases between. Germline V gene lookup returns CDR1 LGHNA and CDR2 YSLEER. J is TRBJ2-1 and V is TRBV4-3; D is unresolved. The clonotype originates from a man aged 35 to 55 in good health. Sequenced input: CD8+ T cells sorted from blood. CDR3 bases: TGCGCCAGCAGCCAAGATTTTAGGGCTAGCTCCTACAATGAGCAGTTCTTC. Translated: CASSQDFRASSYNEQFF.